This T cell receptor (beta chain) was sequenced during a study of blood T cell repertoires in COVID-19. On the study more broadly: The analysed material was cDNA or gDNA that came from T cells, B-cell-depleted T cells, or PBMCs.

Germline V gene data show CDR1 as MDHEN and CDR2 as SYDVKM. Trimming removed 5 bases from V and 8 bases from J, with 12 bases in between. This CDR3 spans 12 amino acids. Enrolment of Seattle patients took place during active infection, and they were followed longitudinally. In the original workflow: It was from reference gene primer amplification that nucleated cell counts were estimated. Clones were sequenced by immunoSEQ multiplex PCR, and TCRdb holds only the in-frame ones, with some missing. Clonal size and the V and J genes are those of that table, whereas D and trimming came from the DNA. The data show around 250,000 clones, around nine tenths seen once.

The source is a woman in her sixties or seventies with COVID-19, enrolled during active disease. This sequence joins TRBV28 and TRBJ1-2; no firm D call. The sample was peripheral blood. The DNA of the CDR3 is TGTGCCAGCAGTCTCAATGAGATAGGCTACACCTTC. Translation: CASSLNEIGYTF.